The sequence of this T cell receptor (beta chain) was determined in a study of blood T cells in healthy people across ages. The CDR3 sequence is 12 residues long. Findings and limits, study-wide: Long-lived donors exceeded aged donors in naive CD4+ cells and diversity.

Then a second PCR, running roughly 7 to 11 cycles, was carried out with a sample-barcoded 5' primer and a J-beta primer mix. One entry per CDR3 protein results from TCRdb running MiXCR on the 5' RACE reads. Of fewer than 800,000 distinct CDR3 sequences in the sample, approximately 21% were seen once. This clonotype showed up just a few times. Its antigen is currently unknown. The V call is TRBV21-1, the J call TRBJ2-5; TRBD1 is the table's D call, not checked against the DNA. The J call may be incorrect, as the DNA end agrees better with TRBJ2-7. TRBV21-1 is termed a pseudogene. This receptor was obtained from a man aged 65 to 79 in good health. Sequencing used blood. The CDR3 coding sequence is TGTGCCCCGTTCGGGACAGCCTACGAGCAGTACTTC. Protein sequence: CAPFGTAYEQYF.